These 30 T cell receptor beta chains were sequenced from one sample in a study of control samples from healthy donors and cancer patients (dated by TCRdb to 2020 to 2022). The library was obtained by the immunoSEQ multiplex PCR assay. The table comes from immuneACCESS by way of TCRdb, which keeps in-frame sequences with V and J called. Part of the clones is missing from these tables; in studies checked, under half for an unresolved V gene and the rest for unknown reasons. The sample records about 140,000 clones, 85% to 95% of which are singletons. Around 13% of the sample is in the top ten clones. The sequencing sample was made of blood. These receptors originate from a man between 35 and 55 years old in good health.

The V and J genes are TRBV4-2 and TRBJ1-5; D unresolved. Trimming removed 0 bases from V and 4 bases from J, with 4 bases in between. Germline CDR1 and CDR2: LGHNA and YNFKEQ. The CDR3 sequence is 13 residues long. The CDR3 here is CASSQERNQPQHF. CDR3 coding DNA: TGTGCCAGCAGCCAAGAACGAAATCAGCCCCAGCATTTT.

This chain joins TRBV5-1 and TRBJ2-7; D is unclear. V was pared by 0 bases and J by 1 base, with 11 bases between. CDR3 length: 15 amino acids. Germline CDR1 reads SGHRS; CDR2 reads YFSETQ. The CDR3 DNA reads TGCGCCAGCAGCTTGGGCGGTGGCACGTCCTACGAGCAGTACTTC. It specifies CASSLGGGTSYEQYF.

This chain joins TRBV28 and TRBJ1-4, with TRBD1 as a possible D gene (5 bases). V was shortened by 6 bases and J by 5 bases, with 16 bases between the two germline ends. The CDR3 has 15 amino acids. The germline gives CDR1 MDHEN, CDR2 SYDVKM. The CDR3 is CASSIRQSSNEKLFF. In DNA form, the CDR3 reads TGTGCCAGCAGCATAAGACAGAGTTCCAATGAAAAACTGTTTTTT.

The chain employs TRBV28 and TRBJ1-5; 9 bases align to TRBD1. V gave up 6 bases and J gave up 2 bases; unmatched junction bases: 8. Germline V gene lookup returns CDR1 MDHEN and CDR2 SYDVKM. The CDR3 has 16 amino acids. CDR3 coding DNA: TGTGCCAGCAGCCCTCGGACAGGGGCCGGCAATCAGCCCCAGCATTTT. Residues: CASSPRTGAGNQPQHF.

This chain links TRBV5-8 with TRBJ1-5, with D perhaps matching TRBD1 (6 bases). The CDR3 loop spans 13 amino acids. Germline V gene lookup returns CDR1 SGHTS and CDR2 YDEGEE. Trimming stripped 6 bases from V and 7 bases from J, with 14 bases between. The DNA for the CDR3 is TGTGCCAGCACCTTAGACAGGAACCAGCCCCAGCATTTT. This translates into CASTLDRNQPQHF. Combining the CDR3 with reference TRBV5-8 and TRBJ1-5 gives the whole variable domain EAGVTQSPTHLIKTRGQQATLRCSPISGHTSVYWYQQALGLGLQFLLWYDEGEERNRGNFPPRFSGRQFPNYSSELNVNALELEDSALYLCASTLDRNQPQHFGDGTRLSIL.

The chain carries TRBV12-5 and TRBJ2-5; no definite D call. The V and J ends lost 0 bases and 5 bases respectively, with 7 bases between them. Germline assignment: CDR1 LGHNT and CDR2 FRNRAP. CDR3 length equals 13 residues. The CDR3 spells CASGLVLGETQYF. CDR3 DNA sequence: TGTGCTAGTGGTTTGGTACTGGGGGAGACCCAGTACTTC.

Comment on this clone: Other DNA sequences in the same sample also yield this CDR3. The gene calls are TRBV7-9 and TRBJ1-1; TRBD1 agrees at 7 bases. CDR3 size: 13 residues. Germline-derived CDR1 and CDR2 are SEHNR and FQNEAQ (reference sequence). Losses at the gene ends were 5 bases for V and 4 bases for J; bases not matched to a gene: 4. For the CDR3, the DNA is TGTGCCAGCAGCCCTACAGGGGCCACTGAAGCTTTCTTT. This sequence encodes CASSPTGATEAFF.

The rearrangement uses TRBV6-5 and TRBJ1-5; 7 nucleotides match TRBD1. Trimming cost V 4 bases and J 2 bases; bases outside gene matches: 5. This CDR3 contains 15 residues. Germline V gives CDR1 MNHEY, CDR2 SVGAGI. The CDR3 here is CASSFDRAGNQPQHF. The CDR3 DNA reads as TGTGCCAGCAGTTTTGACAGGGCGGGCAATCAGCCCCAGCATTTT.

The V and J genes are TRBV6-6 and TRBJ1-2, with TRBD1 matching 9 bases. The CDR3 totals 13 residues. V lost 2 bases, J lost 8 bases, and 3 bases stayed unmatched. Germline-derived CDR1 and CDR2 are MNHNY and SVGAGI (reference sequence). As DNA, the CDR3 is TGTGCCAGCAGTTACACAGGGGGCGGCGGCTACACCTTC. This sequence encodes CASSYTGGGGYTF.

The rearrangement uses TRBV9 and TRBJ2-7, with D perhaps matching TRBD1 (5 bases). CDR1 and CDR2 from the germline V gene are SGDLS and YYNGEE. V dropped 3 bases and J dropped 2 bases, with 12 bases sitting between them. The CDR3 contains 14 residues. This CDR3 reads CASSEGDTPYEQYF. The DNA for the CDR3 is TGTGCCAGCAGCGAAGGGGATACCCCCTACGAGCAGTACTTC.

The chain carries TRBV28 and TRBJ2-1, with 8 bases aligning to TRBD1. The CDR3 covers 18 residues. Germline CDR1 reads MDHEN; CDR2 reads SYDVKM. V shed 1 base and J 1 base; nucleotides not matched to a gene: 9. The CDR3 sequence: CASSLLGLRDRSYNEQFF. The CDR3, as DNA: TGTGCCAGCAGTTTATTAGGTCTGAGGGACAGGTCCTACAATGAGCAGTTCTTC.

In regard to this clone: Other DNA sequences in the same sample also yield this CDR3. The chain couples TRBV6-5 to TRBJ1-2; D gene uncertain. Between the trimmed V and J ends, which lost 4 bases and 4 bases, there was a span of 7 bases. The CDR3 extends over 12 amino acids. The germline CDR1 and CDR2 sequences are MNHEY and SVGAGI. CDR3 sequence: CASSSTVYGYTF. The CDR3 DNA sequence: TGTGCCAGCAGTTCGACGGTCTATGGCTACACCTTC.

The chain combines TRBV5-6 with TRBJ1-1, with 9 bases that match TRBD1. CDR1 SGHDT and CDR2 YYEEEE come from the germline V gene. The CDR3 is 15 residues long. V shed 4 bases, J shed 1 base, and the junction held 5 bases outside the gene matches. CDR3 nucleotide sequence: TGTGCCAGCAGCCGGACAGGGGAACGGAACACTGAAGCTTTCTTT. Translating it yields CASSRTGERNTEAFF.

The genes are TRBV6-6 and TRBJ1-5; D unclear. The V end lost 4 bases, the J end lost 5 bases, and 6 bases lay between the germline ends. This CDR3 region has 12 residues. Germline CDR1 MNHNY, CDR2 SVGAGI (reference sequence). CDR3 bases: TGTGCCAGCAGTTCGTCCGATCAGCCCCAGCATTTT. This translates into CASSSSDQPQHF.

This clone appeared once. This chain joins TRBV13 and TRBJ2-1, with TRBD2 matching over 10 bases. CDR3 length equals 18 residues. Germline assignment: CDR1 PRHDT and CDR2 FYEKMQ (reference sequence). Unmatched junction bases numbered 13, after V lost 1 base and J lost 7 bases. The CDR3: CASSLEFRASGSTNEQFF. The CDR3 DNA is TGTGCCAGCAGCTTAGAATTTAGGGCTAGCGGGAGTACAAATGAGCAGTTCTTC.

The V call is TRBV11-2, the J call TRBJ2-7; D possibly uses TRBD1 or TRBD2 (7 bases each). The CDR3 contains 19 residues. The ends were cut back, 5 bases at V and 2 bases at J, with 28 bases in the middle. The germline gives CDR1 SGHAT, CDR2 FQNNGV. DNA of the CDR3: TGTGCCAGCAGCATCGGACAGGTTCGAAGTAGCGGGCCTCCCTACGAGCAGTACTTC. Encoded protein: CASSIGQVRSSGPPYEQYF.

The CDR3: CATSDLTDNEQFF. The CDR3 DNA is TGTGCCACCAGTGATCTGACAGATAATGAGCAGTTCTTC. The J gene is TRBJ2-1, the V gene TRBV24-1, with D perhaps matching TRBD1 (5 bases). Trimming took off 3 bases at V and 7 bases at J, with 9 bases between the two ends. The CDR3 consists of 13 residues. Germline CDR1 is KGHDR and CDR2 is SFDVKD.

The rearrangement links TRBV27 to TRBJ2-5, with 12 bases that match TRBD2. The CDR3 runs to 15 residues. The J segment lost 5 bases and the V segment lost 6 bases, leaving 7 bases of the junction unmatched. The V gene's germline CDR1 is MNHEY and CDR2 SMNVEV (reference sequence). The CDR3: CASSMTSGGSETQYF. The DNA of the CDR3 is TGTGCCAGCAGCATGACTAGCGGGGGATCGGAGACCCAGTACTTC.

This clone was detected only once. The genes are TRBV7-3 and TRBJ2-5; TRBD1 might be the D (6 bases). The CDR3 loop spans 15 amino acids. Trimming shortened V by 5 bases and J by 5 bases, and 18 bases separated the two germline ends. The germline CDR1 and CDR2 sequences are SGHTA and FQGTGA. CDR3 nucleotides: TGTGCCAGCAGCCTCGATCCCGGACAGACGGAGACCCAGTACTTC. This gives the protein CASSLDPGQTETQYF.

The chain carries TRBV7-9 and TRBJ2-1; D perhaps matches TRBD2 (6 bases). V lost 5 bases to trimming and J lost 5 bases, with 22 bases between them. The V gene's germline CDR1 is SEHNR and CDR2 FQNEAQ (reference sequence). CDR3 length: 17 amino acids. The CDR3 nucleotides are TGTGCCAGCAGCCTTTACGGAGGAGGGACCTTCGACAATGAGCAGTTCTTC. Protein: CASSLYGGGTFDNEQFF.

V and J are TRBV7-2 and TRBJ1-1; no clear D. V was shortened by 2 bases and J by 5 bases, with 9 bases between the two germline ends. The CDR3 contains 13 residues. CDR1 and CDR2 (germline): SGHTA, FQGNSA. CDR3: CASSLTGRTEAFF. CDR3 in DNA: TGTGCCAGCAGCTTAACCGGGAGAACTGAAGCTTTCTTT.

The chain joins TRBV4-1 to TRBJ2-5, with D possibly being TRBD1 (7 bases). Germline CDR1 is MGHRA and CDR2 is YSYEKL. This CDR3 is 14 amino acids long. V was clipped by 0 bases and J by 5 bases, with 10 bases between them. DNA for the CDR3: TGCGCCAGCAGCCAAGATCAGGGGGGTGAGACCCAGTACTTC. This encodes CASSQDQGGETQYF.

The V and J genes are TRBV6-1 and TRBJ2-5, with TRBD2 as a possible D gene (5 bases). Trimming shortened V by 0 bases and J by 7 bases, and 15 bases separated the two germline ends. The CDR3 length is 15 residues. From germline, CDR1 is MNHNS and CDR2 SASEGT. This chain's CDR3 is CASSEASRGPGTQYF. The CDR3 DNA follows: TGTGCCAGCAGTGAAGCGAGTAGAGGGCCAGGGACCCAGTACTTC.

V usage is TRBV5-1 and J usage is TRBJ2-3; D remains ambiguous. Trimming left V 0 bases short and J 0 bases short, with 2 bases between. CDR3 length equals 13 residues. Per the germline V gene, CDR1 is SGHRS and CDR2 is YFSETQ. The CDR3 nucleotides are TGCGCCAGCAGCTTGGAGAGCACAGATACGCAGTATTTT. Translating gives CASSLESTDTQYF.

The CDR3 region is CASSLGGGAYEQYF. CDR3 DNA: TGTGCCAGCAGCTTAGGTGGCGGCGCCTACGAGCAGTACTTC. The chain employs TRBV7-2 and TRBJ2-7; D gene ambiguous. Germline V gives CDR1 SGHTA, CDR2 FQGNSA. The ends were cut back, 1 base at V and 2 bases at J, with 9 bases in the middle. There are 14 residues in the CDR3.

J is TRBJ2-1 and V is TRBV5-1; TRBD1 matches 7 bases. Germline V gene sequence: CDR1 SGHRS, CDR2 YFSETQ. The CDR3 covers 14 residues. V was clipped by 0 bases and J by 5 bases; unmatched bases: 2. The CDR3 region has the DNA TGCGCCAGCAGCTTGGGGACAGGTAACAATGAGCAGTTCTTC. This gives the protein CASSLGTGNNEQFF.

The chain combines TRBV7-9 with TRBJ1-1; D call uncertain. This CDR3 comprises 12 residues. V lost 7 bases, J lost 0 bases, and 6 bases lay in between. CDR1 is SEHNR, CDR2 FQNEAQ, per germline (reference sequence). The CDR3 is CASTLVNTEAFF. The CDR3 DNA is TGTGCCAGCACCCTAGTGAACACTGAAGCTTTCTTT.

The V call is TRBV28, the J call TRBJ1-5; no reliable D call. V shed 7 bases and J shed 4 bases, with 11 bases lying between them. This CDR3 comprises 13 residues. The germline V gene has CDR1 MDHEN and CDR2 SYDVKM. The CDR3 DNA sequence: TGTGCCAGCACCTTCTATTCGAATCAGCCCCAGCATTTT. As protein: CASTFYSNQPQHF.

This chain uses TRBV6-1 with TRBJ1-1; TRBD1 aligns across 7 bases. V lost 4 bases and J lost 2; bases outside the gene matches: 10. CDR3 length equals 16 residues. Germline CDR1 is MNHNS and CDR2 is SASEGT. Here the CDR3 DNA reads TGTGCCAGCAGTGGTTCGGCGACAGGGATTAACACTGAAGCTTTCTTT. Translated: CASSGSATGINTEAFF.

V and J are TRBV27 and TRBJ1-6; no definite D call. The CDR3 has 17 residues. Between the trimmed V and J ends, which lost 0 bases and 4 bases, there was a span of 13 bases. From germline, CDR1 is MNHEY and CDR2 SMNVEV (reference sequence). CDR3 nucleotide sequence: TGTGCCAGCAGTTTATCCCCAGTGGTTGGGTATAATTCACCCCTCCACTTT. Translated: CASSLSPVVGYNSPLHF.